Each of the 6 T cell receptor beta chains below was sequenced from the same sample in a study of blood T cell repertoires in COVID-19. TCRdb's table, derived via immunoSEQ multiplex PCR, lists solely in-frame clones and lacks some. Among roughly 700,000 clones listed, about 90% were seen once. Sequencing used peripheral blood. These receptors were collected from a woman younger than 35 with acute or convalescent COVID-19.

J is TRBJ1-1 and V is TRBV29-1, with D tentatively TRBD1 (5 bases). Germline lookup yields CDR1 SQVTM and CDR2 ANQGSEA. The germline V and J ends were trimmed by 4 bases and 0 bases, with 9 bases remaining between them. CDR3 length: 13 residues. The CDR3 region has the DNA TGCAGCGTTGGAGCAGGGCTGAACACTGAAGCTTTCTTT. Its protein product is CSVGAGLNTEAFF. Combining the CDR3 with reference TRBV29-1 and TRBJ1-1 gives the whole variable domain SAVISQKPSRDICQRGTSLTIQCQVDSQVTMMFWYRQQPGQSLTLIATANQGSEATYESGFVIDKFPISRPNLTFSTLTVSNMSPEDSSIYLCSVGAGLNTEAFFGQGTRLTVV.

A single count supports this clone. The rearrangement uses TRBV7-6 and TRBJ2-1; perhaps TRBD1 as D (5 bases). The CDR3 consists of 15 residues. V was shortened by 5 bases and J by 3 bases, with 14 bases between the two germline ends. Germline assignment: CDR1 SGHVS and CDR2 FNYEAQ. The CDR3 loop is CASSQEARVYNEQFF. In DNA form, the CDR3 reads TGTGCCAGCAGCCAAGAGGCCAGGGTCTACAATGAGCAGTTCTTC.

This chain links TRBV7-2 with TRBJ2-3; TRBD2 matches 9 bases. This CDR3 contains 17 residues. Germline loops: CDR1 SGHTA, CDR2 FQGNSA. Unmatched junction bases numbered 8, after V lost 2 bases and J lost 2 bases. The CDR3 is CASSLRGLAGSTDTQYF. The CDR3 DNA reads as TGTGCCAGCAGCTTACGTGGGCTAGCGGGGTCCACAGATACGCAGTATTTT.

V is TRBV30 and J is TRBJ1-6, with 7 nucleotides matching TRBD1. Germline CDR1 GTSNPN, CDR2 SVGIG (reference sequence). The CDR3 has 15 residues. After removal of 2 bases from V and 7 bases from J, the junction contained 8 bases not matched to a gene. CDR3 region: CAWSYKDRLNSPLHF. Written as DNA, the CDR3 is TGTGCCTGGAGTTATAAGGACAGGTTGAATTCACCCCTCCACTTT.

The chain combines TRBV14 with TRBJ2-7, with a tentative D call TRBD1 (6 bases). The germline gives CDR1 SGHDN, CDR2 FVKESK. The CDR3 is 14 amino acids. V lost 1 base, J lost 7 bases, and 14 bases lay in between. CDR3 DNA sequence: TGTGCCAGCAGCCAAGGGTCAGGGGATTATGAGCAGTACTTC. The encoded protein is CASSQGSGDYEQYF.

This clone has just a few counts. Here the CDR3 DNA reads TGTGCCAGCAGTTTTTGGAGGTATGGCTACACCTTC. Translating gives CASSFWRYGYTF. The chain carries TRBV28 and TRBJ1-2; D is ambiguous. This CDR3 is 12 amino acids long. With 3 bases removed from V and 5 bases from J, the gap between germline ends came to 7 bases. Germline CDR1 is MDHEN and CDR2 is SYDVKM.